A selection of T cell receptor beta chains follows, all from one sample in a study of blood T cell repertoires in COVID-19. Repertoires were generated with immunoSEQ multiplex PCR, while TCRdb's copy carries only in-frame clones and drops some. The sample lists some 140,000 clones; approximately 83% were seen once. The sample comprised peripheral blood. These receptors came from a woman in her fifties or sixties with acute or convalescent COVID-19. Each CDR3 is given with its conserved first and last residue. The size entry is marked missing in some rows and otherwise reads once, few, many or a size class.

v_call	clone_size	j_call	cdr3_aa
TRBV5-4	-	TRBJ1-6	CASSLQGVNSPLHF
TRBV30	-	TRBJ2-2	CAWTRQDLGELFF
TRBV2	-	TRBJ1-2	CASSNRDIYTF
TRBV2	-	TRBJ2-2	CASSGGVTGELFF
TRBV5-1	-	TRBJ1-4	CASSIMGQSNEKLFF
TRBV30	-	TRBJ1-1	CAWSAQVNTEAFF
TRBV9	-	TRBJ2-3	CASSAETGTSDTDTQYF
TRBV5-1	-	TRBJ2-1	CASSLVGGAYNEQFF
TRBV4-1	-	TRBJ1-2	CASSHLDRVEVWYGYTF
TRBV7-3	-	TRBJ1-2	CASSEDRGGGYTF
TRBV28	-	TRBJ1-1	CASSSPGQSDTEAFF
TRBV5-4	-	TRBJ1-2	CASSPGTGGILYGYTF
TRBV7-9	-	TRBJ1-1	CASSLAGPVPEAFF
TRBV18	many	TRBJ2-7	CASSPPGTGGSEQYF
TRBV3-1/TRBV3-2	-	TRBJ1-2	CASSQLPGNSGYTF
TRBV3-1/TRBV3-2	-	TRBJ2-1	CASSQPGLAYEQFF
TRBV19	-	TRBJ1-6	CASNRGNNSPLHF
TRBV5-1	-	TRBJ1-2	CASSSPSGTNYGYTF
TRBV5-1	-	TRBJ1-5	CASSLGSSSTVNQPQHF
TRBV18	-	TRBJ2-3	CASSEGLASTDTQYF
TRBV5-6	-	TRBJ1-5	CASSLLAVLSNQPQHF
TRBV7-2	-	TRBJ1-1	CASSFSRTGGTEAFF
TRBV19	-	TRBJ1-5	CASLTGRGPQHF
TRBV7-2	-	TRBJ2-5	CASSSGLAQETQYF
TRBV30	-	TRBJ1-2	CAWRFEGASSYGYTF
TRBV24-1	-	TRBJ2-2	CATSDFLVAGELFF
TRBV7-2	-	TRBJ2-4	CASSLRSGGPLNIQYF
TRBV9	-	TRBJ1-3	CASSVQGTSGNTIYF
TRBV3-1/TRBV3-2	-	TRBJ1-2	CASSQLLQGPRFRHGYTF
TRBV19	-	TRBJ2-3	CASRLTGISTDTQYF
TRBV3-1/TRBV3-2	-	TRBJ2-3	CASSQDSVTDTQYF
TRBV7-2	-	TRBJ1-5	CASSLGGWNQPQHF
TRBV2	few	TRBJ1-5	CASTPGTGGRQPQHF
TRBV3-1/TRBV3-2	-	TRBJ1-4	CASSQEGLTNEKLFF
TRBV24-1	once	TRBJ2-1	CATSDSRTSKQFF
TRBV29-1	-	TRBJ1-1	CSVAPRGGTEAFF
TRBV2	-	TRBJ1-3	CASQQGISSGNTIYF
TRBV29-1	-	TRBJ1-4	CSVEEVRGKREKLFF
TRBV11-3	-	TRBJ2-2	CASSYPGGELFF
TRBV12-3/TRBV12-4	-	TRBJ1-3	CASSYYGNTIYF
TRBV6-5	-	TRBJ1-2	CASSYSQDREDYGYTF
TRBV7-9	-	TRBJ1-2	CASSRTGTARVYGYTF
TRBV6-6	-	TRBJ2-2	CASRSGARNTGELFF
TRBV7-9	-	TRBJ2-5	CASSLGLAGTSNAETQYF
TRBV5-6	few	TRBJ1-5	CASSLGGGEPQHF
TRBV19	-	TRBJ2-1	CASSPRTSGGFAYNEQFF
TRBV7-9	-	TRBJ1-2	CASSLDGRNYGYTF
TRBV28	-	TRBJ2-1	CASSLRQGANDEQFF
TRBV2	-	TRBJ1-1	CASSEALFAGLNTEAFF
TRBV7-8	-	TRBJ2-7	CASSPTVDEQYF
TRBV12-2	-	TRBJ2-1	CARYEQFF
TRBV9	-	TRBJ1-6	CASSVERVSSYNSPLHF
TRBV2	-	TRBJ1-1	CASSAPRGEAFF
TRBV7-2	-	TRBJ2-7	CASSRTLPGLAGLYEQYF
TRBV7-9	once	TRBJ1-6	CASSFGERNSPLHF